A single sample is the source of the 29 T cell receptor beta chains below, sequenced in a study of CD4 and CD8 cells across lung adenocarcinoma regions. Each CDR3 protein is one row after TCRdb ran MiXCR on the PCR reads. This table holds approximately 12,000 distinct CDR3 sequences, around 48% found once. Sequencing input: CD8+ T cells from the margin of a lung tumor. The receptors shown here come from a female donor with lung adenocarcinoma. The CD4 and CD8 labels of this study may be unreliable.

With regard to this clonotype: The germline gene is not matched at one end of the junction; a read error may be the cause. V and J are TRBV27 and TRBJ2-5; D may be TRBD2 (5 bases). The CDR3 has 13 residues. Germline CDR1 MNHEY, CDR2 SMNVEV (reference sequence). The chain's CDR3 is CASSVLLGEIQSF. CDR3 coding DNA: TGTGCCAGCTCCGTACTTCTCGGGGAGATCCAGTCTTTC.

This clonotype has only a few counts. CDR3: CASSLGVTSGQETQYF. CDR3 DNA: TGTGCCAGCAGCTTAGGGGTGACTAGCGGACAAGAGACCCAGTACTTC. This chain uses TRBV11-2 with TRBJ2-5; 9 nucleotides line up with TRBD2. In germline, CDR1 is SGHAT, CDR2 FQNNGV. The CDR3 length is 16 residues. V dropped 1 base and J dropped 2; count of bases not matched to a gene: 5.

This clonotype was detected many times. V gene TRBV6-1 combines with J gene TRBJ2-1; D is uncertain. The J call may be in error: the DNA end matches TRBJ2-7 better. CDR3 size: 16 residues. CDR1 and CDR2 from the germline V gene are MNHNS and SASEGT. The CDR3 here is CASSNTRLVTSYEQYF. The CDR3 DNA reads TGTGCCAGCAGTAATACCAGGCTAGTAACCTCCTACGAGCAGTACTTC.

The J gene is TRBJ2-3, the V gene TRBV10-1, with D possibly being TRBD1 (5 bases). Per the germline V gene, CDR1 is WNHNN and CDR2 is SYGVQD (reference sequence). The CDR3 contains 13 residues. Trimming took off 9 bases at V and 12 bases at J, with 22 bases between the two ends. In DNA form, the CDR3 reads TGCGCCAGGGGGCTGAGAGGTACAAATATTCAGTATTTT. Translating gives CARGLRGTNIQYF.

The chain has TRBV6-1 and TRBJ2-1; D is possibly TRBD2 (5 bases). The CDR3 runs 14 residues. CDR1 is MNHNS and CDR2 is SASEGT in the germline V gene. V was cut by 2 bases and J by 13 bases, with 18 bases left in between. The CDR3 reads CASSERTGAETQFF. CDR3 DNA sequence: TGTGCCAGCAGTGAACGGACTGGCGCTGAGACCCAGTTCTTC.

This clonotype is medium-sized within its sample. CDR3 bases: TGTGCCAGCAGTTACGACAGGGGGCACGAGCAGTACTTC. Translated, it gives CASSYDRGHEQYF. V is TRBV6-5 and J is TRBJ2-1, with TRBD1 matching 10 bases. Gene TRBJ2-7 matches the end of the DNA better, so the J call may be wrong. Germline V gene sequence: CDR1 MNHEY, CDR2 SVGAGI. The CDR3 runs to 13 residues.

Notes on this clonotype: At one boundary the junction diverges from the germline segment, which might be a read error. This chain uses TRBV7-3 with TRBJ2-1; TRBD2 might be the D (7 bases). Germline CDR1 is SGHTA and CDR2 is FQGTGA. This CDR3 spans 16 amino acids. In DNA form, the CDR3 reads TGTGCCAGCAGCTTGTTGAGGGGGGGTGGGGCGGGGGAGCAGTTTTTC. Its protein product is CASSLLRGGGAGEQFF.

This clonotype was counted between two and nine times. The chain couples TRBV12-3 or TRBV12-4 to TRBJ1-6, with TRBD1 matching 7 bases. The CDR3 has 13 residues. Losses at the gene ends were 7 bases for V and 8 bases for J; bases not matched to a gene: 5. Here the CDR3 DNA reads TGTGCCAGCACCCCAGGGGGTGATTCACCCCTCCACTTT. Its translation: CASTPGGDSPLHF.

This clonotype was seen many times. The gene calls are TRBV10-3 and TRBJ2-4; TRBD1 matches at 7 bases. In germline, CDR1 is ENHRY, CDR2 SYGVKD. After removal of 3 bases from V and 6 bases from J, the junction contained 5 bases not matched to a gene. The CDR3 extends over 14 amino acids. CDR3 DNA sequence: TGTGCCATCAGTGACGGGTCAGGGGGAAACATTCAGTACTTC. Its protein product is CAISDGSGGNIQYF.

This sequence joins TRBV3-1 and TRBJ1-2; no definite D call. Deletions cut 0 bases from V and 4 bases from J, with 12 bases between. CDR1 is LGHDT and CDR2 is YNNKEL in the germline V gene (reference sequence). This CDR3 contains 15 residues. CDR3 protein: CASSQDQWPSYGYTF. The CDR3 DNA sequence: TGTGCCAGCAGCCAAGATCAGTGGCCATCCTATGGCTACACCTTC.

CDR3 DNA: TGTGCCAGCAGGGGGGGGGGGGGCCAAGAGACCCAGTACTTC. Protein sequence: CASRGGGGQETQYF. V usage is TRBV6-1 and J usage is TRBJ2-3, with 7 bases identical to TRBD2. The end of the DNA aligns better with TRBJ2-5, so the J call may be wrong. Germline-derived CDR1 and CDR2 are MNHNS and SASEGT. This CDR3 region has 14 residues.

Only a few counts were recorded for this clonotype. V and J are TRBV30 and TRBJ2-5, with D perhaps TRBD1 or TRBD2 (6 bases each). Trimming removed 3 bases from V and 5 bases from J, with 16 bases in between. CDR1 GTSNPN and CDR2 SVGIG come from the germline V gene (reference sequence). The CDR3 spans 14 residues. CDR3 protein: CAWRNKGGSETQYF. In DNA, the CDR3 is TGTGCCTGGAGAAACAAGGGGGGTAGTGAGACCCAGTACTTC.

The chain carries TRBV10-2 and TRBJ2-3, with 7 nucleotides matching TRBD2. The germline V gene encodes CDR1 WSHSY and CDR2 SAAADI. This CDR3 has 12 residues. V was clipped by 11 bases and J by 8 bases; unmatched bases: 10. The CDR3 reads CAGGGESGTQYF. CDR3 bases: TGCGCCGGGGGGGGGGAGTCGGGTACGCAGTATTTT.

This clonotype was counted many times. The CDR3 region is CASSLGGGVIYNEQFF. The CDR3 DNA sequence: TGTGCCAGCAGCTTAGGGGGGGGGGTCATCTACAATGAGCAGTTCTTC. This chain connects TRBV11-2 to TRBJ2-1; TRBD2 matches at 7 bases. CDR1 is SGHAT and CDR2 is FQNNGV in the germline V gene. Losses at the gene ends were 1 base for V and 3 bases for J; bases not matched to a gene: 6. The CDR3 is 16 amino acids.

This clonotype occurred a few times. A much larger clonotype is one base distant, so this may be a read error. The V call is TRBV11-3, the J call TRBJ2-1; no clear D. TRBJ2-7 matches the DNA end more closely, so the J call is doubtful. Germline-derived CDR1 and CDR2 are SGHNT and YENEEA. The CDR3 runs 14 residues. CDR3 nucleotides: TGTGCCAGCAGCCCGTCCGGCTCCTACAATGAGCAGTACTTC. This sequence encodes CASSPSGSYNEQYF.

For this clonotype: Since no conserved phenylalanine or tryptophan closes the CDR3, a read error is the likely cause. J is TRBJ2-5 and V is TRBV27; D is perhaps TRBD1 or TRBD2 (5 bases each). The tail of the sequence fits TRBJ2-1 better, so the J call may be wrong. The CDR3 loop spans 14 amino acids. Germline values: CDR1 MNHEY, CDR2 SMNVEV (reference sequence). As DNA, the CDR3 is TGTGCCAGCGCTCCTTCCGGGACGCGAGAGACCCAGTTCTTG. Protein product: CASAPSGTRETQFL.

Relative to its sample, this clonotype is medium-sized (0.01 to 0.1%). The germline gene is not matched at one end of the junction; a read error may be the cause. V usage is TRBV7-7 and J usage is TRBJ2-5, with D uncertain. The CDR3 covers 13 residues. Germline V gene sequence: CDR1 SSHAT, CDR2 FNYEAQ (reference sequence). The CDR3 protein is CASSFRVGETQYF. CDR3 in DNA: TGTGCTAGCAGCTTTAGGGTCGGAGAGACCCAGTACTTC.

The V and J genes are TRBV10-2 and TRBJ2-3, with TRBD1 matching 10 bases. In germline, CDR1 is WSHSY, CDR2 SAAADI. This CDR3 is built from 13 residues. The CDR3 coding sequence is TGCGCAGCCGGGACAGGGGCCAAAAACACGCAGTATTTT. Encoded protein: CAAGTGAKNTQYF.

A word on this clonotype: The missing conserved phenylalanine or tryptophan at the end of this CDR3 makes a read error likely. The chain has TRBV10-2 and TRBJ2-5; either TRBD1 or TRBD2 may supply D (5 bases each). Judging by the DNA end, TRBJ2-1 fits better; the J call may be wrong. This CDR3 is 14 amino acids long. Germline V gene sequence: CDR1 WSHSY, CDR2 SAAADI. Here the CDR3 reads CASSEPGPEETQFS. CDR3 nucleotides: TGCGCCAGCAGTGAGCCGGGGCCCGAAGAGACCCAGTTCTCG.

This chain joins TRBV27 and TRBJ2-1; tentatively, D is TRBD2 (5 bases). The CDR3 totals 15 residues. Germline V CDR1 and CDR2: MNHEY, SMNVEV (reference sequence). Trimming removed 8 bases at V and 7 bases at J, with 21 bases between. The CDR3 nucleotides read TGTGCCAGCGCACTTCGGTGGGCAGGCGGGAATGAGCAGTTCTTC. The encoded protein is CASALRWAGGNEQFF.

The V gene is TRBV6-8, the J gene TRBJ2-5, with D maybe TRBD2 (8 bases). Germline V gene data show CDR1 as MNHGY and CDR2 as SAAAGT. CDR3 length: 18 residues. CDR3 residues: CAGCGGGLGGRDQETQYF. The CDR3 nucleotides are TGTGCGGGTTGTGGAGGGGGACTAGGGGGCCGTGACCAAGAGACCCAGTACTTC.

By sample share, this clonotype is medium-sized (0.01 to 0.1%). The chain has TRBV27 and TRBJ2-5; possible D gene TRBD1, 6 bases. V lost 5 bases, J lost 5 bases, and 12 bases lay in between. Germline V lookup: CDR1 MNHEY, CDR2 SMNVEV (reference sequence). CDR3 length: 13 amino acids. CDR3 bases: TGTGCCAGCAGTGGACAGTTGGGGGAGACCCAGTACTTC. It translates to CASSGQLGETQYF.

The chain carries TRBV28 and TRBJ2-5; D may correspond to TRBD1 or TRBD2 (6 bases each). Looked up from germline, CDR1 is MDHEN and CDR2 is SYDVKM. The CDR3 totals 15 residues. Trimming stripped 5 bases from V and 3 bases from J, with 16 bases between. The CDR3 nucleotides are TGTGCCAGCAGTCCACAGGAGGGGACAAAAGAGACCCAGTACTTC. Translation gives CASSPQEGTKETQYF.

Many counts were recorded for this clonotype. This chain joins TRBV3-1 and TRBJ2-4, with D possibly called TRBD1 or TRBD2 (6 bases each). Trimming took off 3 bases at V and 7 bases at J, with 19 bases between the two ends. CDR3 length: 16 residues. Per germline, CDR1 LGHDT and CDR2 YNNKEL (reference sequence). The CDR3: CASSHRTVSGRNIQYF. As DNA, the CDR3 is TGTGCCAGCAGCCACCGGACAGTGAGTGGGAGGAACATTCAGTACTTC.

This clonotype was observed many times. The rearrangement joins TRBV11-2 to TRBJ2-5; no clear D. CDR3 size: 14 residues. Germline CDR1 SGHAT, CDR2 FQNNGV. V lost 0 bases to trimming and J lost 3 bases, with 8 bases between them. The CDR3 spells CASSLELEEETQYF. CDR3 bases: TGTGCCAGCAGCTTAGAGCTAGAAGAAGAGACCCAGTACTTC. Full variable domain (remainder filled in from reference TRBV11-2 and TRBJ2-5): EAGVAQSPRYKIIEKRQSVAFWCNPISGHATLYWYQQILGQGPKLLIQFQNNGVVDDSQLPKDRFSAERLKGVDSTLKIQPAKLEDSAVYLCASSLELEEETQYFGPGTRLLVL.

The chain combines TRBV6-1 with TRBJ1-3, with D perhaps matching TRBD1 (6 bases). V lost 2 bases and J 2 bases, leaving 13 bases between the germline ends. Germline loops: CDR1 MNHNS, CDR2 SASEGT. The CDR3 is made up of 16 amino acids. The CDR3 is CASSEREGDAGNTIYF. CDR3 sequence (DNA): TGTGCCAGCAGTGAAAGGGAGGGGGATGCTGGAAACACCATATATTTT.

This chain's CDR3 is CASRFSAISADKQFF. DNA of the CDR3: TGTGCCAGCAGATTCTCCGCGATTAGCGCAGATAAGCAGTTCTTC. The chain has TRBV6-5 and TRBJ2-1; possibly TRBD2 for D (5 bases). This CDR3 is 15 amino acids long. Germline-derived CDR1 and CDR2 are MNHEY and SVGAGI. The germline V and J ends were trimmed by 6 bases and 11 bases, with 23 bases remaining between them.

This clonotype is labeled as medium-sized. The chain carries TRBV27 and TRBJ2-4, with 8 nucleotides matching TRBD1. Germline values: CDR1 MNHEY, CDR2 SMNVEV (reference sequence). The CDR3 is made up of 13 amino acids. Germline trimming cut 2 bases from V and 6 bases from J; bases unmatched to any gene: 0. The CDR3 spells CASSLDRGNIQYF. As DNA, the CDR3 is TGTGCCAGCAGTTTAGACAGGGGAAACATTCAGTACTTC.

The CDR3 reads CASSEGGLGGRAQDIQYF. The DNA for the CDR3 is TGTGCCAGCAGTGAAGGGGGACTAGGGGGCCGGGCACAAGACATTCAGTACTTC. This chain connects TRBV6-1 to TRBJ2-4, with D possibly matching TRBD2 (8 bases). The CDR3 sequence is 18 residues long. V was trimmed by 1 base and J by 8 bases, leaving 24 bases between them. CDR1 and CDR2 (germline): MNHNS, SASEGT.